Below, 23 T cell receptor beta chains from the same sample are listed, as sequenced in a study of cytomegalovirus exposure and HLA in healthy donors. Primers: 60 Vbeta forward and 13 Jbeta reverse. The data were produced by immunoSEQ multiplex PCR, yet TCRdb's version contains in-frame clones alone and is incomplete. This sample carries some 170,000 clones, roughly four fifths of them seen once, and the ten largest clones take 4.9%. The sample taken for sequencing was PBMCs. The receptor source for this set is a woman younger than 35 in good health and CMV-seropositive.

The chain combines TRBV18 with TRBJ2-5; 10 nucleotides line up with TRBD2. Germline CDR1 is KGHSH and CDR2 is LQKENI. The trim removed 0 bases at V and 4 bases at J, leaving 11 bases unmatched. The CDR3 length is 18 residues. In nucleotides, the CDR3 is TGTGCCAGCTCACCACCGGGACTAGCGAGATCGTTCGGAGAGACCCAGTACTTC. This translates into CASSPPGLARSFGETQYF.

DNA for the CDR3: TGTGCCAGTAGTAACCAGGCGGGGGCTGAAGCTTTCTTT. This translates into CASSNQAGAEAFF. V gene TRBV19 combines with J gene TRBJ1-1, with a possible D match to TRBD1 (5 bases). The germline V gene has CDR1 LNHDA and CDR2 SQIVND (reference sequence). The length of the CDR3 is 13 residues. The V end lost 4 bases, the J end lost 6 bases, and 12 bases lay between the germline ends.

The chain employs TRBV6-5 and TRBJ2-3; TRBD1 matches at 8 bases. CDR1 and CDR2 (germline): MNHEY, SVGAGI. The CDR3 sequence is 15 residues long. V was clipped by 8 bases and J by 4 bases; unmatched bases: 11. The CDR3 region is CASSKDRVLSDTQYF. In DNA form, the CDR3 reads TGTGCCAGCTCGAAGGACAGGGTTTTATCAGATACGCAGTATTTT.

The chain carries TRBV6-6 and TRBJ2-5; weak D call: TRBD1 (5 bases). Germline-derived CDR1 and CDR2 are MNHNY and SVGAGI (reference sequence). The V gene lost 6 bases and the J gene lost 8 bases, with 7 bases spanning the gap. CDR3 length: 10 amino acids. Here the CDR3 reads CASSWGTQYF. The DNA for the CDR3 is TGTGCCAGCAGCTGGGGCACCCAGTACTTC.

The chain combines TRBV6-1 with TRBJ2-5; TRBD2 is a possible D gene (5 bases). The germline gives CDR1 MNHNS, CDR2 SASEGT. The CDR3 is 14 residues long. Trimming pared 0 bases from V and 5 bases from J, leaving 10 bases between. CDR3 coding DNA: TGTGCCAGCAGTGAAGCATGGGAGATGGAGACCCAGTACTTC. It specifies CASSEAWEMETQYF.

The rearrangement joins TRBV7-9 to TRBJ2-2; D possibly corresponds to TRBD2 (5 bases). The CDR3 has 12 amino acids. The germline V gene encodes CDR1 SEHNR and CDR2 FQNEAQ (reference sequence). The V end lost 7 bases, the J end lost 5 bases, and 8 bases lay between the germline ends. For the CDR3, the DNA is TGTGCCAGCATAGAGGGTACCGGGGAGCTGTTTTTT. As protein: CASIEGTGELFF.

This CDR3 is CASSLLGSSSYNSPLHF. In nucleotides, the CDR3 is TGTGCCAGCAGCTTGTTGGGCTCCAGCTCCTATAATTCACCCCTCCACTTT. This chain uses TRBV11-2 with TRBJ1-6; D is unresolved. Trimming shortened V by 3 bases and J by 0 bases, and 12 bases separated the two germline ends. The CDR3 totals 17 residues. Germline values: CDR1 SGHAT, CDR2 FQNNGV.

The rearrangement uses TRBV5-1 and TRBJ2-1; 16 nucleotides agree with TRBD2. CDR1 is SGHRS and CDR2 is YFSETQ in the germline V gene. CDR3 size: 18 residues. Unmatched junction bases numbered 10, after V lost 2 bases and J lost 8 bases. The CDR3 DNA reads TGCGCCAGCAGCTTTCTGGGACTAGCGGGGGGGCTCATCGATGAGCAGTTCTTC. Protein: CASSFLGLAGGLIDEQFF. Full variable domain (rest looked up from reference TRBV5-1 and TRBJ2-1): KAGVTQTPRYLIKTRGQQVTLSCSPISGHRSVSWYQQTPGQGLQFLFEYFSETQRNKGNFPGRFSGRQFSNSRSEMNVSTLELGDSALYLCASSFLGLAGGLIDEQFFGPGTRLTVL.

The CDR3 loop reads CASSLDRVNTEAFF. CDR3 DNA sequence: TGCGCCAGCAGCTTGGACAGGGTGAACACTGAAGCTTTCTTT. This chain links TRBV5-1 with TRBJ1-1; weak D call: TRBD1 (6 bases). In germline, CDR1 is SGHRS, CDR2 YFSETQ. The V gene lost 0 bases and the J gene lost 0 bases, with 6 bases spanning the gap. This CDR3 has 14 amino acids.

This clone was seen more than once but under ten times. V gene TRBV5-1 combines with J gene TRBJ2-5; D may be TRBD1 (6 bases). CDR3 size: 12 residues. V lost 6 bases to trimming and J lost 5 bases, with 11 bases between them. Per the germline V gene, CDR1 is SGHRS and CDR2 is YFSETQ. The CDR3 spells CASNRERETQYF. CDR3 DNA sequence: TGCGCCAGCAACAGGGAGAGGGAGACCCAGTACTTC.

V gene TRBV15 combines with J gene TRBJ2-6, with D hard to call. The CDR3 consists of 15 residues. V was pared by 3 bases and J by 0 bases, with 6 bases between. The germline V gene encodes CDR1 LNHNV and CDR2 YYDKDF (reference sequence). In nucleotides, the CDR3 is TGTGCCACCAGCAGTTACAACTCTGGGGCCAACGTCCTGACTTTC. Translated, it gives CATSSYNSGANVLTF.

V gene TRBV29-1 combines with J gene TRBJ2-7; 10 positions agree with TRBD1. This CDR3 contains 14 residues. From germline, CDR1 is SQVTM and CDR2 ANQGSEA. V shed 7 bases, J shed 2 bases, and the junction held 8 bases outside the gene matches. The CDR3 loop reads CSASPGQGTYEQYF. As DNA, the CDR3 is TGCAGCGCCAGTCCGGGACAGGGGACCTACGAGCAGTACTTC.

V usage is TRBV7-9 and J usage is TRBJ1-3; D is uncertain. Germline loops: CDR1 SEHNR, CDR2 FQNEAQ (reference sequence). This CDR3 region has 14 residues. V was clipped by 3 bases and J by 0 bases, with 6 bases between them. The CDR3 DNA reads as TGTGCCAGCAGCTTTATTAGCTCTGGAAACACCATATATTTT. Its translation: CASSFISSGNTIYF.

The CDR3 here is CASSLAIRTGGYTF. CDR3 in DNA: TGTGCCAGCAGCTTAGCCATAAGGACAGGTGGCTACACCTTC. The rearrangement joins TRBV7-9 to TRBJ1-2, with 7 positions matching TRBD1. There are 14 residues in the CDR3. The germline gives CDR1 SEHNR, CDR2 FQNEAQ (reference sequence). Germline trimming cut 0 bases from V and 7 bases from J; bases unmatched to any gene: 5. The complete variable domain, with remaining parts taken from reference TRBV7-9 and TRBJ1-2, reads DTGVSQNPRHKITKRGQNVTFRCDPISEHNRLYWYRQTLGQGPEFLTYFQNEAQLEKSRLLSDRFSAERPKGSFSTLEIQRTEQGDSAMYLCASSLAIRTGGYTFGSGTRLTVV.

The chain is built from TRBV4-1 and TRBJ2-3; D might be TRBD2 (6 bases). In germline, CDR1 is MGHRA, CDR2 YSYEKL. There are 14 residues in the CDR3. The V end lost 2 bases, the J end lost 9 bases, and 15 bases lay between the germline ends. CDR3 sequence (DNA): TGCGCCAGCAGCCAACCTACCCGCCGGGGGACGCAGTATTTT. As protein: CASSQPTRRGTQYF.

The rearrangement links TRBV15 to TRBJ2-3; 7 positions match TRBD2. Germline V gene data show CDR1 as LNHNV and CDR2 as YYDKDF (reference sequence). V lost 8 bases to trimming and J lost 2 bases; unmatched junction nucleotides: 4. CDR3 length: 13 amino acids. The CDR3, as DNA: TGTGCCACCGCCAGCGGGGACACAGATACGCAGTATTTT. It specifies CATASGDTDTQYF.

This clone was recorded a few times. The gene calls are TRBV19 and TRBJ2-5, with 8 bases aligning to TRBD2. This CDR3 is 14 amino acids long. Germline V lookup: CDR1 LNHDA, CDR2 SQIVND (reference sequence). V was pared by 2 bases and J by 1 base, with 0 bases of the junction left unmatched. As DNA, the CDR3 is TGTGCCAGTAGTATACGGGGGGGCCAAGAGACCCAGTACTTC. Protein: CASSIRGGQETQYF.

This clone was seen a few times. V is TRBV4-3 and J is TRBJ2-1; perhaps TRBD2 as D (6 bases). The V and J ends lost 0 bases and 6 bases respectively, with 12 bases between them. In germline, CDR1 is LGHNA, CDR2 YSLEER. The CDR3 spans 15 residues. CDR3 residues: CASSQDLRGLNEQFF. For the CDR3, the DNA is TGCGCCAGCAGCCAAGATTTGCGGGGACTCAATGAGCAGTTCTTC.

V is TRBV6-5 and J is TRBJ2-7; D perhaps matches TRBD1 (6 bases). This CDR3 region has 15 residues. Germline V gene sequence: CDR1 MNHEY, CDR2 SVGAGI. The ends were cut back, 5 bases at V and 3 bases at J, with 17 bases in the middle. This CDR3 is CASSKDRLSVYEQYF. CDR3 sequence (DNA): TGTGCCAGCAGTAAAGACAGGTTATCTGTCTACGAGCAGTACTTC.

This clone was seen more than once but under ten times. The CDR3 sequence: CASSHSRTGTSGGSGELFF. CDR3 bases: TGCGCCAGCAGCCACTCCCGAACCGGGACTAGCGGGGGCAGCGGGGAGCTGTTTTTT. The chain carries TRBV4-3 and TRBJ2-2, with 14 bases identical to TRBD2. The trim removed 3 bases at V and 7 bases at J, leaving 13 bases unmatched. This CDR3 is built from 19 residues. Germline CDR1 LGHNA, CDR2 YSLEER.

The rearrangement uses TRBV13 and TRBJ2-3; 11 positions match TRBD1. The germline V gene encodes CDR1 PRHDT and CDR2 FYEKMQ (reference sequence). The CDR3 runs 14 residues. V dropped 6 bases and J dropped 4; count of bases not matched to a gene: 3. The CDR3 reads CASRGTGGADTQYF. In nucleotides, the CDR3 is TGTGCCAGCAGGGGGACAGGGGGTGCAGATACGCAGTATTTT.

The CDR3 region has the DNA TGTGCCAGCAGTGCCGTTCCGGGACAATCAGCTGAAGCTTTCTTT. Amino acid sequence: CASSAVPGQSAEAFF. The rearrangement links TRBV6-5 to TRBJ1-1; maybe TRBD1 (6 bases). V lost 5 bases, J lost 6 bases, and 19 bases lay in between. Germline CDR1 MNHEY, CDR2 SVGAGI. The length of the CDR3 is 15 residues.

The CDR3 here is CASSLVEGANTGELFF. The CDR3, as DNA: TGTGCCAGCAGCTTAGTTGAGGGGGCGAACACCGGGGAGCTGTTTTTT. This sequence joins TRBV11-2 and TRBJ2-2; D is possibly TRBD1 (6 bases). CDR3 length equals 16 residues. V was pared by 1 base and J by 0 bases, with 9 bases between. Germline-derived CDR1 and CDR2 are SGHAT and FQNNGV. Complete variable domain (other parts from reference TRBV11-2 and TRBJ2-2): EAGVAQSPRYKIIEKRQSVAFWCNPISGHATLYWYQQILGQGPKLLIQFQNNGVVDDSQLPKDRFSAERLKGVDSTLKIQPAKLEDSAVYLCASSLVEGANTGELFFGEGSRLTVL.